Sequencing of this T cell receptor beta chain was carried out in a study of T cell responses to AZD1222 COVID-19 vaccine. General study results and limits: Just five to seven AZD1222 recipients tested seropositive at baseline. With two AZD1222 doses given, Spike-specific TCR breadth and depth both rose. Donors in the cohort were predominantly white British and more often female, and clonal diversity was possibly underestimated.

The repertoire was sequenced with immunoSEQ multiplex PCR; TCRdb's copy has only in-frame clones and lacks some. Of some 150,000 clones in the sample, approximately 88% were seen once. On this clone itself: What it binds is not known.

CDR1 and CDR2 from the germline V gene are KGHDR and SFDVKD. The CDR3 has 11 residues. Trimming pared 9 bases from V and 4 bases from J, leaving 5 bases between. The chain carries TRBV24-1 and TRBJ2-2; D gene uncertain. Sequences were derived from peripheral blood, sampled 28 days after the second dose of the MenACWY control vaccine. This TCR came from an adult who received the MenACWY meningococcal vaccine as a control. This chain's CDR3 is CATEVTGELFF. CDR3 DNA: TGTGCCACCGAAGTCACCGGGGAGCTGTTTTTT.